The subject of this entry is one T cell receptor beta chain. Its specificity is unknown. This sample is part of a study of blood T cells in healthy people across ages. Study in general: Using template switching, researchers captured about one barcoded beta molecule for each two T cells. Study observations and caveats: A strong correlation between TCR beta diversity and naive T cell percentage was seen. While age rose, TCR beta diversity per million T cells dropped in a roughly linear way.

Germline loops: CDR1 LGHDT, CDR2 YNNKEL (reference sequence). This CDR3 has 15 residues. The V gene end was trimmed by 4 bases and the J gene end by 9 bases; junction bases not matched to a gene: 10. Isolation per sample recovered at least 7 million PBMCs. Then a second PCR, running roughly 7 to 11 cycles, was carried out with a sample-barcoded 5' primer and a J-beta primer mix. TCRdb reprocessed the 5' RACE reads via MiXCR and lists one record per CDR3 protein. The repertoire includes over 1,500,000 distinct CDR3 sequences, 39% of them detected once, and more than 20% sits in the top ten. The TCR was taken from a human donor in good health. The J gene is TRBJ2-1, the V gene TRBV3-1, with TRBD2 identical over 9 bases. Sequencing input: blood. CDR3 protein: CASSPRVSGGGEQFF. DNA for the CDR3: TGTGCCAGCAGCCCCCGGGTTAGCGGGGGAGGTGAGCAGTTCTTC.